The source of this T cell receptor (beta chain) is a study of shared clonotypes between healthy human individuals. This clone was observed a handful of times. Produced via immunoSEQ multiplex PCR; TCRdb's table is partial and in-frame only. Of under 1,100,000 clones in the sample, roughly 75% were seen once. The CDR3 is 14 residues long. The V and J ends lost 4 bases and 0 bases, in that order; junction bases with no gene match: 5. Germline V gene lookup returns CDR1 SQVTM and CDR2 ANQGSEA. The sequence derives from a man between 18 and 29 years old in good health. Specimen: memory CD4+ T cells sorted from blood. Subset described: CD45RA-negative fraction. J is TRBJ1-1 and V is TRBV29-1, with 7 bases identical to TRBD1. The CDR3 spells CSVAPGQLNTEAFF. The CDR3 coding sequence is TGCAGCGTTGCCCCGGGACAGCTGAACACTGAAGCTTTCTTT.